Presented here are 14 T cell receptor beta chains from one specimen sequenced in a study of cytomegalovirus exposure and HLA in healthy donors. Vbeta (60) and Jbeta (13) primers were used in the PCR. Assay: immunoSEQ multiplex PCR; the TCRdb copy retains only in-frame clones and omits some. This repertoire shows some 130,000 clones, approximately 80% found once; its top ten account for around 1.2%. The sequencing sample was made of PBMCs. The receptors were sampled from a male donor in good health and CMV-seropositive.

The chain employs TRBV7-3 and TRBJ2-7, with D possibly TRBD2 on 5 matching bases. The CDR3 extends over 16 amino acids. Trimming left V 5 bases short and J 0 bases short, with 17 bases between. Per the germline V gene, CDR1 is SGHTA and CDR2 is FQGTGA. The CDR3 nucleotides read TGTGCCAGCAGCCCAGGAGGCCTCCAAGGCTCCTACGAGCAGTACTTC. It translates to CASSPGGLQGSYEQYF.

The chain recombines TRBV21-1 with TRBJ2-1; TRBD2 is the table's D call, not checked against the DNA. TRBV21-1 is flagged as a pseudogene. This CDR3 has 16 amino acids. The CDR3 reads CASSKKWTSGYNEQFF. As DNA, the CDR3 is TGTGCCAGCAGCAAAAAATGGACTAGCGGGTACAATGAGCAGTTCTTC.

This clone appeared a single time. This rearrangement joins TRBV14 to TRBJ2-3; 7 nucleotides match TRBD2. The CDR3 runs 20 residues. Per the germline V gene, CDR1 is SGHDN and CDR2 is FVKESK. Germline trimming cut 1 base from V and 0 bases from J; bases unmatched to any gene: 16. CDR3 loop: CASSQVQVLWREWSTDTQYF. The CDR3 DNA sequence: TGTGCCAGCAGCCAAGTCCAGGTTCTCTGGCGGGAGTGGAGCACAGATACGCAGTATTTT.

V is TRBV7-2 and J is TRBJ2-7; 9 positions agree with TRBD1. The CDR3 totals 16 residues. Per the germline V gene, CDR1 is SGHTA and CDR2 is FQGNSA. Trimming removed 1 base from V and 0 bases from J; junction bases left unmatched: 4. As DNA, the CDR3 is TGTGCCAGCAGCTTAGGTACAGGGGGCCGCTCCTACGAGCAGTACTTC. This sequence encodes CASSLGTGGRSYEQYF. Full variable domain (rest looked up from reference TRBV7-2 and TRBJ2-7): GAGVSQSPSNKVTEKGKDVELRCDPISGHTALYWYRQSLGQGLEFLIYFQGNSAPDKSGLPSDRFSAERTGGSVSTLTIQRTQQEDSAVYLCASSLGTGGRSYEQYFGPGTRLTVT.

The J gene is TRBJ2-7, the V gene TRBV7-8; possible D gene TRBD1, 6 bases. Per germline, CDR1 SGHVS and CDR2 FQNEAQ. Trimming cost V 0 bases and J 4 bases, with 16 bases left between them. The CDR3 extends over 16 amino acids. CDR3 residues: CASSLAGQYLQYEQYF. In DNA, the CDR3 is TGTGCCAGCAGCTTAGCTGGACAGTACCTACAATACGAGCAGTACTTC.

This rearrangement joins TRBV7-9 to TRBJ2-3; TRBD2 matches 11 bases. Germline loops: CDR1 SEHNR, CDR2 FQNEAQ (reference sequence). The CDR3 contains 15 residues. V dropped 5 bases and J dropped 4; count of bases not matched to a gene: 5. Written as DNA, the CDR3 is TGTGCCAGCAGCCCGGGACTAGCGGCCCCAGATACGCAGTATTTT. This encodes CASSPGLAAPDTQYF.

As for this clone: Other DNA sequences within the sample encode an identical CDR3. The chain joins TRBV5-1 to TRBJ2-5, with D perhaps TRBD1 (6 bases). The CDR3 contains 14 residues. The V gene's germline CDR1 is SGHRS and CDR2 YFSETQ. The V end was cut by 0 bases, the J end by 1 base, with 7 bases between. The CDR3 protein is CASSLGQVQETQYF. The CDR3 DNA reads as TGCGCCAGCAGCTTGGGACAGGTCCAAGAGACCCAGTACTTC.

The gene calls are TRBV19 and TRBJ1-4; unclear D gene. Germline V gene data show CDR1 as LNHDA and CDR2 as SQIVND (reference sequence). The CDR3 covers 16 residues. The germline V and J ends were trimmed by 7 bases and 0 bases, with 15 bases remaining between them. The CDR3 spells CASTLRAGATNEKLFF. CDR3 DNA: TGTGCCAGTACCCTTCGTGCGGGAGCAACTAATGAAAAACTGTTTTTT.

The chain couples TRBV5-1 to TRBJ2-7, with TRBD2 matching 7 bases. The CDR3 consists of 15 residues. The germline CDR1 and CDR2 sequences are SGHRS and YFSETQ. The V segment lost 0 bases and the J segment 2 bases; nucleotides outside the gene matches: 5. As DNA, the CDR3 is TGCGCCAGCAGCTTGGGAGGCGGGAGTCCCTACGAGCAGTACTTC. It yields the protein CASSLGGGSPYEQYF.

V and J are TRBV7-9 and TRBJ1-3; 8 bases map to TRBD1. CDR1 SEHNR and CDR2 FQNEAQ come from the germline V gene (reference sequence). This CDR3 has 15 amino acids. Trimming at V came to 6 bases and at J to 0 bases, leaving 4 bases not matched to a gene. CDR3 sequence: CASSGTGGSGNTIYF. CDR3 coding DNA: TGTGCCAGCAGTGGAACAGGGGGCTCTGGAAACACCATATATTTT.

V gene TRBV20-1 combines with J gene TRBJ2-5; no firm D call. This CDR3 has 11 residues. The V gene's germline CDR1 is DFQATT and CDR2 SNEGSKA (reference sequence). V was pared by 5 bases and J by 4 bases, with 8 bases between. Written as DNA, the CDR3 is TGCAGTGCTGAGCCCCGAGAGACCCAGTACTTC. This sequence encodes CSAEPRETQYF.

V gene TRBV7-2 combines with J gene TRBJ2-2, with D unresolved. V lost 5 bases, J lost 0 bases, and 16 bases lay in between. Germline values: CDR1 SGHTA, CDR2 FQGNSA. The CDR3 spans 17 residues. CDR3 DNA: TGTGCCAGCAGCACCCCCTTGCGGAACGCGAACACCGGGGAGCTGTTTTTT. It translates to CASSTPLRNANTGELFF.

The chain joins TRBV9 to TRBJ2-2; weak D call: TRBD1 (5 bases). Trimming shortened V by 0 bases and J by 3 bases, and 6 bases separated the two germline ends. Germline V gene data show CDR1 as SGDLS and CDR2 as YYNGEE. The CDR3 length is 14 residues. CDR3 coding DNA: TGTGCCAGCAGCGTAGTAGGGGACACCGGGGAGCTGTTTTTT. Its protein product is CASSVVGDTGELFF.

The rearrangement uses TRBV9 and TRBJ1-1; D perhaps matches TRBD1 (5 bases). This CDR3 contains 14 residues. Germline lookup yields CDR1 SGDLS and CDR2 YYNGEE. V lost 3 bases to trimming and J lost 5 bases, with 14 bases between them. The CDR3 spells CASSGPRGRTEAFF. The CDR3 nucleotides are TGTGCCAGCAGCGGACCTAGGGGTAGGACTGAAGCTTTCTTT. Complete variable domain (other parts from reference TRBV9 and TRBJ1-1): DSGVTQTPKHLITATGQRVTLRCSPRSGDLSVYWYQQSLDQGLQFLIQYYNGEERAKGNILERFSAQQFPDLHSELNLSSLELGDSALYFCASSGPRGRTEAFFGQGTRLTVV.